What follows is one T cell receptor (beta chain) and its context. The target antigen is unknown. This sample was included in a study of type 1 regulatory T cells. TCRdb analysed the reads with MiXCR anew, one entry per CDR3 protein. The table records tens of thousands of distinct CDR3 sequences, roughly an eighth of them present only once. V was shortened by 4 bases and J by 0 bases, with 14 bases between the two germline ends. The CDR3 runs 15 residues. Per the germline V gene, CDR1 is SGHRS and CDR2 is YFSETQ. The V gene is TRBV5-1, the J gene TRBJ2-7; D call uncertain. Sequenced sample: cultured non-Tr1 T cells, either the whole culture or a sorted T cell fraction (not recorded which). This receptor was obtained from a human donor in good health. The CDR3 loop reads CASSPDVLRSYEQYF. For the CDR3, the DNA is TGCGCCAGCAGCCCCGACGTACTTCGCTCCTACGAGCAGTACTTC. Full variable domain (rest looked up from reference TRBV5-1 and TRBJ2-7): KAGVTQTPRYLIKTRGQQVTLSCSPISGHRSVSWYQQTPGQGLQFLFEYFSETQRNKGNFPGRFSGRQFSNSRSEMNVSTLELGDSALYLCASSPDVLRSYEQYFGPGTRLTVT.